This TCR beta chain is drawn from a study of OX40 agonist ivuxolimab in advanced cancers. Study-wide context: Prior checkpoint blockade (anti-PD-1, anti-PD-L1 or anti-CTLA-4) was permitted; 40% had it.

Data came from immunoSEQ multiplex PCR; TCRdb stores just in-frame clones and leaves some out. The data hold tens of thousands of clones, with about nine tenths observed a single time. The TCR originated in an adult with an advanced solid tumor such as melanoma, head and neck, liver or kidney cancer. Sequences were derived from CD4+ or CD8+ T cells sorted from blood, sampled in a trial of the OX40 agonist ivuxolimab.

CDR3 in amino acids: CASSIADYGYTF. The CDR3 DNA follows: TGTGCCAGTAGTATAGCCGATTATGGCTACACCTTC. This chain links TRBV19 with TRBJ1-2, with D unresolved. V lost 1 base and J lost 5, with 5 bases in between. The CDR3 spans 12 residues. Germline CDR1 reads LNHDA; CDR2 reads SQIVND (reference sequence).